A single sample is the source of the 26 T cell receptor beta chains below, sequenced in a study of neurological immune-mediated disorders. TCRdb re-derived calls from the 5' RACE reads in MiXCR, one entry per CDR3 protein. The sample lists under 60,000 distinct CDR3 sequences, roughly 15% occurring once. Sequenced material: PBMCs. These TCRs come from a man between 60 and 75 years old in good health.

Concerning this clonotype: Its ends do not fully match the called genes, so a read error is possible. The J gene is TRBJ1-5, the V gene TRBV6-6, with 7 bases aligning to TRBD1. The CDR3 sequence is 17 residues long. Per germline, CDR1 MNHNY and CDR2 SVGAGI (reference sequence). CDR3 in DNA: TGTACCAGCAGCTCCCCGGGACAGAAACTTAGCAATCAGCCCCAGCATTTT. It specifies CTSSSPGQKLSNQPQHF.

This clonotype was recorded only once. Mismatch with germline at one junction end may stem from a read error. J is TRBJ2-2 and V is TRBV5-1, with D perhaps TRBD1 (5 bases). The CDR3 is 15 residues long. Germline CDR1 SGHRS, CDR2 YFSETQ. The CDR3 loop reads CTSSPGHLNTGELFF. DNA of the CDR3: TGCACCAGCAGTCCAGGACACCTCAACACCGGGGAGCTGTTTTTT.

This clonotype was detected ten times or more. V and J are TRBV7-2 and TRBJ2-7, with D maybe TRBD2 (7 bases). CDR3 length: 16 residues. Germline V gives CDR1 SGHTA, CDR2 FQGNSA. Trimming removed 7 bases at V and 3 bases at J, with 22 bases between. For the CDR3, the DNA is TGTGCCAGCACCCTTAGGGGGGGGGGGCCTAACTACGAGCAGTACTTC. Translation gives CASTLRGGGPNYEQYF. Looking up the rest from reference TRBV7-2 and TRBJ2-7 gives the full variable domain: GAGVSQSPSNKVTEKGKDVELRCDPISGHTALYWYRQSLGQGLEFLIYFQGNSAPDKSGLPSDRFSAERTGGSVSTLTIQRTQQEDSAVYLCASTLRGGGPNYEQYFGPGTRLTVT.

This clonotype was seen many times. The rearrangement uses TRBV10-2 and TRBJ1-2; 9 bases map to TRBD1. This CDR3 has 15 amino acids. Germline V CDR1 and CDR2: WSHSY, SAAADI. V lost 6 bases and J lost 8; bases outside the gene matches: 13. The CDR3 region is CASSRDREFPRGYTF. In DNA, the CDR3 is TGCGCCAGCAGCCGGGACAGGGAATTCCCCAGAGGCTACACCTTC.

Many counts were recorded for this clonotype. The gene calls are TRBV20-1 and TRBJ2-7; no firm D call. V shed 0 bases and J shed 5 bases, with 11 bases lying between them. The germline V gene has CDR1 DFQATT and CDR2 SNEGSKA (reference sequence). The CDR3 is 13 residues long. The CDR3 nucleotides are TGCAGTGCTAGAGATAATGCGATCGACGAGCAGTACTTC. Protein: CSARDNAIDEQYF.

This clonotype was recorded many times. This chain uses TRBV5-1 with TRBJ2-1, with 9 bases matching TRBD2. Looked up from germline, CDR1 is SGHRS and CDR2 is YFSETQ. With 2 bases clipped from V and 4 bases from J, the junction kept 4 bases outside the gene matches. The CDR3 is 15 residues long. Here the CDR3 reads CASSFLAGSYNEQFF. The CDR3 DNA reads TGCGCCAGCAGCTTCCTAGCGGGATCATACAATGAGCAGTTCTTC.

This clonotype was seen many times. The chain has TRBV7-2 and TRBJ2-1, with 9 positions matching TRBD2. The V gene's germline CDR1 is SGHTA and CDR2 FQGNSA. The CDR3 is made up of 16 amino acids. J lost 8 bases, V lost 2 bases, and 10 bases had no gene match. CDR3 nucleotide sequence: TGTGCCAGCAGCTTATTGGCGGGAGGGCCTCGGGATGAGCAGTTCTTC. It codes for CASSLLAGGPRDEQFF.

This clonotype was recorded many times. The chain links TRBV18 to TRBJ2-5; D is unclear. Trimming stripped 1 base from V and 5 bases from J, with 5 bases between. The CDR3 spans 12 residues. CDR1 KGHSH and CDR2 LQKENI come from the germline V gene. The CDR3 DNA is TGTGCCAGCTCACCACTGGACGAGACCCAGTACTTC. Its translation: CASSPLDETQYF.

This clonotype came up many times. This chain joins TRBV6-2 or TRBV6-3 and TRBJ2-2, with 10 bases that match TRBD2. The CDR3 sequence is 14 residues long. V was clipped by 10 bases and J by 4 bases; unmatched bases: 6. Germline V gene lookup returns CDR1 MNHEY and CDR2 SVGEGT. The CDR3 DNA reads TGTGCCATCGAACTAGCGGGGTCCACCGGGGAGCTGTTTTTT. It specifies CAIELAGSTGELFF.

As for this clonotype: A much larger clone sits a single nucleotide away, making a read error possible. J is TRBJ2-7 and V is TRBV3-1; 9 bases line up with TRBD1. This CDR3 has 15 residues. Germline-derived CDR1 and CDR2 are LGHDT and YNNKEL (reference sequence). CDR3 DNA sequence: TGTGTCAGCAGCCACCAGACAGGGGGTTACTACGAGCAGTACTTC. Its protein is CVSSHQTGGYYEQYF.

This clonotype was counted at least ten times. CDR3 nucleotide sequence: TGTGCCAGCAGTTCCCGGGCGAATCAGCCCCAGCATTTT. This encodes CASSSRANQPQHF. The genes are TRBV7-2 and TRBJ1-5; unclear D gene. CDR3 length: 13 amino acids. Looked up from germline, CDR1 is SGHTA and CDR2 is FQGNSA. V was cut by 6 bases and J by 4 bases, with 10 bases left in between.

This clonotype was recorded at least ten times. The chain has TRBV20-1 and TRBJ2-1; D unresolved. The CDR3 contains 15 residues. Trimming shortened V by 0 bases and J by 5 bases, and 14 bases separated the two germline ends. Germline CDR1 is DFQATT and CDR2 is SNEGSKA (reference sequence). The CDR3 here is CSARDGGGVNNEQFF. In DNA, the CDR3 is TGCAGTGCTAGAGATGGTGGCGGAGTAAACAATGAGCAGTTCTTC.

This clonotype showed up many times. The CDR3 sequence: CATSLDRGGYEQYF. The DNA of the CDR3 is TGTGCCACCAGCTTGGACAGGGGTGGCTACGAGCAGTACTTC. The chain has TRBV15 and TRBJ2-7; 9 bases match TRBD1. Germline CDR1 and CDR2: LNHNV and YYDKDF (reference sequence). After removal of 5 bases from V and 3 bases from J, the junction contained 5 bases not matched to a gene. The CDR3 spans 14 residues.

This clonotype was seen only a few times. This chain links TRBV14 with TRBJ1-2; D call uncertain. The CDR3 has 13 residues. Germline CDR1 and CDR2: SGHDN and FVKESK. Trimming removed 1 base at V and 5 bases at J, with 8 bases between. The CDR3 reads CASSQGGVYGYTF. The CDR3 DNA reads as TGTGCCAGCAGCCAAGGAGGTGTTTATGGCTACACCTTC.

The chain couples TRBV7-3 to TRBJ2-1; 13 bases line up with TRBD2. The trim removed 4 bases at V and 9 bases at J, leaving 6 bases unmatched. There are 15 residues in the CDR3. Per the germline V gene, CDR1 is SGHTA and CDR2 is FQGTGA. The CDR3 reads CASSSGLAGEGEQFF. The CDR3 coding sequence is TGTGCCAGCAGCTCCGGACTAGCGGGGGAGGGTGAGCAGTTCTTC.

The chain combines TRBV20-1 with TRBJ1-3; perhaps TRBD1 as D (5 bases). Germline V gives CDR1 DFQATT, CDR2 SNEGSKA (reference sequence). CDR3 length: 13 amino acids. V lost 6 bases to trimming and J lost 16 bases, with 25 bases between them. DNA of the CDR3: TGCAGTGCCACTAGGGACTCTGGAAACAACATTTATTTT. Amino acid sequence: CSATRDSGNNIYF.

This clonotype was seen more than once but under ten times. A much more abundant neighbour one base away suggests this may be a read error. The V and J genes are TRBV29-1 and TRBJ1-5; D ambiguous. The CDR3 spans 13 residues. CDR1 and CDR2 (germline): SQVTM, ANQGSEA. The CDR3 DNA reads as TGCAGTGCTAGAGCGAGCCAGAATCAGTCCCAGCATTTT. As protein: CSARASQNQSQHF.

J is TRBJ2-3 and V is TRBV19; tentative D call: TRBD2 (5 bases). The CDR3 loop spans 14 amino acids. Trimming shortened V by 7 bases and J by 6 bases, and 17 bases separated the two germline ends. From germline, CDR1 is LNHDA and CDR2 SQIVND (reference sequence). CDR3 nucleotide sequence: TGTGCCAGTATGGTCGGCGGGCCCGCTGATACGCAGTATTTT. It codes for CASMVGGPADTQYF. Supplemented by reference TRBV19 and TRBJ2-3, the full variable domain reads DGGITQSPKYLFRKEGQNVTLSCEQNLNHDAMYWYRQDPGQGLRLIYYSQIVNDFQKGDIAEGYSVSREKKESFPLTVTSAQKNPTAFYLCASMVGGPADTQYFGPGTRLTVL.

V and J are TRBV7-2 and TRBJ2-7; no definite D call. Germline CDR1 reads SGHTA; CDR2 reads FQGNSA. The V gene lost 2 bases and the J gene lost 3 bases, with 5 bases spanning the gap. The length of the CDR3 is 12 residues. DNA of the CDR3: TGTGCCAGCAGCTTAACGAACTACGAGCAGTACTTC. It translates to CASSLTNYEQYF.

The CDR3 spells CASTTGLSTEAFF. CDR3 nucleotide sequence: TGTGCCAGTACGACAGGGTTGAGCACTGAAGCTTTCTTT. The J gene is TRBJ1-1, the V gene TRBV19; 7 nucleotides align to TRBD1. Per germline, CDR1 LNHDA and CDR2 SQIVND (reference sequence). V dropped 7 bases and J dropped 4; count of bases not matched to a gene: 6. The CDR3 is made up of 13 amino acids.

The sample holds many counts of this clonotype. The genes are TRBV7-2 and TRBJ2-3; D is undetermined. Trimming stripped 1 base from V and 6 bases from J, with 11 bases between. The CDR3 is 14 amino acids. Germline CDR1 and CDR2: SGHTA and FQGNSA. In nucleotides, the CDR3 is TGTGCCAGCAGCTTAGTACCCGAATCGGATACGCAGTATTTT. Protein product: CASSLVPESDTQYF.

This clonotype was detected many times. The V and J genes are TRBV11-1 and TRBJ2-7; 9 nucleotides agree with TRBD2. The V segment lost 6 bases and the J segment 0 bases; nucleotides outside the gene matches: 3. The CDR3 sequence is 14 residues long. CDR1 and CDR2 from the germline V gene are SGHAT and FQDESV (reference sequence). CDR3 nucleotide sequence: TGTGCCAGCAGAAATAGCGGGAGCTCCTACGAGCAGTACTTC. It is translated as CASRNSGSSYEQYF.

In its sample, this clonotype was seen many times. CDR3 protein: CASSPGTSRGETQYF. The CDR3 bases are TGCGCCAGCAGCCCCGGGACTTCCCGGGGCGAGACCCAGTACTTC. V is TRBV5-1 and J is TRBJ2-5, with a tentative D call TRBD2 (6 bases). Germline-derived CDR1 and CDR2 are SGHRS and YFSETQ. This CDR3 spans 15 amino acids. The ends were cut back, 4 bases at V and 5 bases at J, with 18 bases in the middle.

This clonotype was seen many times. The V gene is TRBV25-1, the J gene TRBJ2-2; tentatively, D is TRBD2 (5 bases). The CDR3 has 18 residues. V lost 1 base, J lost 0 bases, and 15 bases lay in between. CDR1 and CDR2 from the germline V gene are MGHDK and SYGVNS. Here the CDR3 reads CASSESVPGSANTGELFF. The CDR3 bases are TGTGCCAGCAGTGAATCGGTTCCTGGTAGCGCGAACACCGGGGAGCTGTTTTTT.

The sample holds many counts of this clonotype. The chain employs TRBV20-1 and TRBJ2-3; 8 nucleotides line up with TRBD2. The CDR3 runs 15 residues. Per germline, CDR1 DFQATT and CDR2 SNEGSKA (reference sequence). The trim removed 0 bases at V and 5 bases at J, leaving 7 bases unmatched. The CDR3 reads CSARDGREVKDTQYF. The CDR3 DNA is TGCAGTGCTAGAGATGGGCGGGAGGTGAAAGATACGCAGTATTTT.

In its sample, this clonotype was seen once. The rearrangement uses TRBV30 and TRBJ1-4; D remains ambiguous. Looked up from germline, CDR1 is GTSNPN and CDR2 is SVGIG (reference sequence). The V gene lost 3 bases and the J gene lost 4 bases, with 12 bases spanning the gap. This CDR3 is 14 amino acids long. CDR3 DNA sequence: TGTGCCTGGAGCAACCCGCAGGTTAATGAAAAACTGTTTTTT. Protein sequence: CAWSNPQVNEKLFF.